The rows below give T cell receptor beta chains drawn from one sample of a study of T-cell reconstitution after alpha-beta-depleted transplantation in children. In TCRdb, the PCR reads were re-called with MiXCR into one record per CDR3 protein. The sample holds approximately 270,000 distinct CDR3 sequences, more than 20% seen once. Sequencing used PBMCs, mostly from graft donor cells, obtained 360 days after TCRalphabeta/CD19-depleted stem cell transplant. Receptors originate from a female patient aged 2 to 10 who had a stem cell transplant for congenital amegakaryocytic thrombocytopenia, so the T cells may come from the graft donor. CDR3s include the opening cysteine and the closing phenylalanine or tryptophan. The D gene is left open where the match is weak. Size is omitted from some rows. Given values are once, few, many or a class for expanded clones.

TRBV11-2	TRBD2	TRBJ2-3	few	CASSLEGWIAGPTDTQYF	TGTGCCAGCAGCTTAGAGGGGTGGATAGCGGGACCCACAGATACGCAGTATTTT
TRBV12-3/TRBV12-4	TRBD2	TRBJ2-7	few	CASGFRLANTYEQYF	TGTGCCAGCGGATTCAGACTAGCGAATACCTACGAGCAGTACTTC
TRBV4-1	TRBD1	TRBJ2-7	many	CASSQGGTGTYEQYF	TGCGCCAGCAGCCAAGGTGGGACAGGGACTTACGAGCAGTACTTC
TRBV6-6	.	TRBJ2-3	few	CASSYEGSDTQYF	TGTGCCAGCAGTTACGAAGGTTCCGATACGCAGTATTTT
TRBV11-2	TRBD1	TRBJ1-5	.	CASSFRTGFQPQHF	TGTGCCAGCAGCTTTAGGACAGGGTTTCAGCCCCAGCATTTT
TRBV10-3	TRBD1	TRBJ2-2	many	CAATGTGPGELFF	TGTGCCGCTACCGGGACAGGGCCCGGGGAGCTGTTTTTT
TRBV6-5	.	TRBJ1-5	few	CASSYRRAHYSNQPQHF	TGTGCCAGCAGTTACAGGAGGGCCCATTATAGCAATCAGCCCCAGCATTTT
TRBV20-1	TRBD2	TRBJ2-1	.	CSAITSGKGSNEQFF	TGCAGTGCTATCACTAGCGGGAAAGGGAGTAATGAGCAGTTCTTC
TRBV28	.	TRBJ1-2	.	CASSYHGGYRGYTF	TGTGCCAGCAGCTACCATGGGGGGTATCGTGGCTACACCTTC
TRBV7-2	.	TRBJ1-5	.	CASSLAPGANQPQHF	TGTGCCAGCAGCTTAGCACCAGGGGCTAATCAGCCCCAGCATTTT
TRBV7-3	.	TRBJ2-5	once	CASSLSVGVDTQYF	TGTGCCAGCAGCTTAAGCGTAGGGGTCGATACCCAGTACTTC
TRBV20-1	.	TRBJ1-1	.	CSAPVKNTEAFF	TGCAGTGCCCCCGTTAAGAACACTGAAGCTTTCTTT
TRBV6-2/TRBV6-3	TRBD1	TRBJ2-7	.	CASSYSGTGGEQYF	TGTGCCAGCAGTTACTCCGGGACAGGGGGCGAGCAGTACTTC
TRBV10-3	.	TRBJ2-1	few	CAIRADLTSSYNEQFF	TGTGCCATCAGAGCCGATTTGACTAGCTCCTACAATGAGCAGTTCTTC
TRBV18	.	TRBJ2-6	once	CAGSPDGCGLGLKFSGANVLTF	TGTGCCGGCTCACCGGACGGTTGTGGGTTAGGGCTGAAGTTCTCTGGGGCCAACGTCCTGACTTTC
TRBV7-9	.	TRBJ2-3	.	CASSPVGLSTDTQYF	TGTGCCAGCAGCCCCGTCGGACTGAGCACAGATACGCAGTATTTT
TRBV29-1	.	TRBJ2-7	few	CSALAQTGTVNYEQYF	TGCAGCGCGTTGGCTCAAACCGGGACGGTGAACTACGAGCAGTACTTC
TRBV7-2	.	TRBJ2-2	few	CASSSSGYWTGELFF	TGTGCCAGCAGCTCATCAGGGTATTGGACCGGGGAGCTGTTTTTT
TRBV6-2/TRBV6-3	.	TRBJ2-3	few	CASSYAGLDTQYF	TGTGCCAGCAGTTACGCAGGCTTAGATACGCAGTATTTT
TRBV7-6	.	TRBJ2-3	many	CASSKGVGTDTQYF	TGTGCCAGCAGCAAAGGGGTGGGCACAGATACGCAGTATTTT
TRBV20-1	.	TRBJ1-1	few	CSARDHLGVGAFF	TGCAGTGCTAGAGATCATTTGGGCGTGGGAGCTTTCTTT
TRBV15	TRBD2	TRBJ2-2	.	CATSRGGLAENTGELFF	TGTGCCACCAGCAGAGGGGGACTAGCGGAGAACACCGGGGAGCTGTTTTTT
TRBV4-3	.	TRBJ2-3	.	CASSQEVTDSTDTQYF	TGCGCCAGCAGCCAAGAGGTGACCGATAGCACAGATACGCAGTATTTT
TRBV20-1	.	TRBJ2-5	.	CSARGQLIETQYF	TGCAGTGCTAGAGGCCAGTTAATAGAGACCCAGTACTTC
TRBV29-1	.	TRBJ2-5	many	CSVLPKETQYF	TGCAGCGTTTTGCCGAAAGAGACCCAGTACTTC
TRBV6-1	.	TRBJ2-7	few	CASSVLLYEQYF	TGTGCCAGCAGCGTCCTCCTCTACGAGCAGTACTTC
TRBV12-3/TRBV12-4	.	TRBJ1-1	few	CASSYRQVSEAFF	TGTGCCAGCAGTTATCGTCAGGTCTCTGAAGCTTTCTTT
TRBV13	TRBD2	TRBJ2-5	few	CASSLRGSWIFETQYF	TGTGCCAGCAGCTTACGCGGGAGTTGGATATTTGAGACCCAGTACTTC
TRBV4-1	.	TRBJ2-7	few	CASSQPPGYEQYF	TGCGCCAGCAGCCAACCGCCGGGGTACGAGCAGTACTTC
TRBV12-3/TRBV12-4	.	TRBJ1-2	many	CASSPTGMGGYTF	TGTGCCAGCAGTCCAACAGGGATGGGCGGCTACACCTTC